This is a list of T cell receptor beta chains from one sample in a study of T cells after yellow fever vaccination. TCRdb re-called the 5' RACE reads with MiXCR, one entry per CDR3 protein. Of a few hundred thousand distinct CDR3 sequences in the sample, 6.9% are singletons; the top ten hold more than 0.8%. The sample consisted of CD4+ T cells sorted from PBMCs, taken 15 days after the yellow fever booster vaccination. The source of these receptors is a man in his thirties or forties who received the YFV17D yellow fever vaccine. The CDR3 runs from the conserved cysteine through the conserved F or W. The order of the fields is CDR3 protein, V gene.

cdr3_aa: CASFVGPPSNEQFF
v_call: TRBV5-1

cdr3_aa: CASSLNDRGGVGF
v_call: TRBV11-2

cdr3_aa: CASSQSGLAGEKNF
v_call: TRBV14

cdr3_aa: CASGTGGALSGNTIYF
v_call: TRBV7-9

cdr3_aa: CASSLGRGGLAGGYEQFF
v_call: TRBV11-2

cdr3_aa: CASSYSRTSYGYTF
v_call: TRBV6-5

cdr3_aa: CASSDGTIPLETQYF
v_call: TRBV9

cdr3_aa: CSVGVADTQYF
v_call: TRBV20-1

cdr3_aa: CASRDRDQPQHF
v_call: TRBV28

cdr3_aa: CAISDGTVSLEQYF
v_call: TRBV10-3

cdr3_aa: CSAGVPGATHEQYF
v_call: TRBV29-1

cdr3_aa: CASSFLAGVDNEQFF
v_call: TRBV5-1

cdr3_aa: CASSLSLGVGGYTF
v_call: TRBV27

cdr3_aa: CASSLTGTGYETQYF
v_call: TRBV6-2/TRBV6-3

cdr3_aa: CASREPGQGAISHEQFF
v_call: TRBV5-1

cdr3_aa: CASSPHPPGSDTQYF
v_call: TRBV28

cdr3_aa: CASSFGLAGELFF
v_call: TRBV7-3

cdr3_aa: CSARDSGANVLTF
v_call: TRBV20-1

cdr3_aa: CATLGPMNTGELFF
v_call: TRBV28

cdr3_aa: CASSYGQLQETQYF
v_call: TRBV6-5

cdr3_aa: CASSTGQGDYNEQFF
v_call: TRBV12-3/TRBV12-4

cdr3_aa: CASSKEPESYEQYF
v_call: TRBV21-1

cdr3_aa: CASRDTGQIYGYTF
v_call: TRBV6-2/TRBV6-3

cdr3_aa: CASSSSGGTGSYEQYF
v_call: TRBV12-3/TRBV12-4

cdr3_aa: CAATYEQYF
v_call: TRBV5-5

cdr3_aa: CARSVLAGRGTSTDTQYF
v_call: TRBV9

cdr3_aa: CASSSSRAVGEKLFF
v_call: TRBV27

cdr3_aa: CASSLRPREGLEYNEQFF
v_call: TRBV7-8